The 26 T cell receptor beta chains below come from one sample, sequenced in a study of Graves' ophthalmopathy and Graves' hyperthyroidism. Amplified material comprised TCR beta CDR3 regions derived from RNA transcripts. RT-PCR with HTBI primers came first, then second-round multiplex PCR. TCRdb processed the multiplex PCR reads anew with MiXCR; each CDR3 protein has one entry. The sample lists roughly 700,000 distinct CDR3 sequences; roughly two fifths were seen once. Sequencing input: peripheral blood. The origin of the receptors is an adult man with Graves' ophthalmopathy.

Remarks on this clonotype: One base away lies a much larger clone, so this may be a sequencing read error. V usage is TRBV10-3 and J usage is TRBJ1-5; 7 bases align to TRBD1. The germline V gene has CDR1 ENHRY and CDR2 SYGVKD. Trimming cost V 3 bases and J 3 bases; bases outside gene matches: 11. CDR3 length: 17 amino acids. The CDR3 nucleotides are TGTGCCATCAGTGATTTGCATGCAGGGGGGTACAATCAGCCCCAGCATTTT. Encoded protein: CAISDLHAGGYNQPQHF.

DNA for the CDR3: TGTGCCAGCAGTTGGAATCGTAATTCACCCCTCCACTTT. It encodes CASSWNRNSPLHF. The V call is TRBV6-1, the J call TRBJ1-6; D is unclear. Trimming removed 5 bases at V and 6 bases at J, with 8 bases between. The CDR3 has 13 residues. CDR1 is MNHNS, CDR2 SASEGT, per germline.

The gene calls are TRBV10-1 and TRBJ1-1; D is perhaps TRBD1 (5 bases). Germline assignment: CDR1 WNHNN and CDR2 SYGVQD (reference sequence). With 6 bases removed from V and 4 bases from J, the gap between germline ends came to 24 bases. The CDR3 covers 17 residues. CDR3 amino acids: CASSFSLVQGRSTEAFF. CDR3 in DNA: TGCGCCAGCAGCTTCTCTTTAGTTCAGGGCCGGAGCACTGAAGCTTTCTTT.

About this clonotype itself: A read error may produce the germline difference seen at one junction end. The chain uses TRBV9 and TRBJ2-1; 9 bases match TRBD1. Germline V gene sequence: CDR1 SGDLS, CDR2 YYNGEE. The CDR3 spans 15 residues. CDR3 sequence reads: CASSPTGGRGNEQVF. CDR3 nucleotides: TGTGCCAGCAGTCCTACAGGGGGCAGGGGCAATGAGCAGGTCTTC. Together with reference TRBV9 and TRBJ2-1, the CDR3 gives the full variable domain: DSGVTQTPKHLITATGQRVTLRCSPRSGDLSVYWYQQSLDQGLQFLIQYYNGEERAKGNILERFSAQQFPDLHSELNLSSLELGDSALYFCASSPTGGRGNEQVFGPGTRLTVL.

Concerning this clonotype: Germline is not matched at one junction end, which may reflect a read error. The chain recombines TRBV7-9 with TRBJ2-7; possible D gene TRBD1, 5 bases. The CDR3 extends over 13 amino acids. Per germline, CDR1 SEHNR and CDR2 FQNEAQ (reference sequence). The CDR3 DNA sequence: TGCGCCAGCAGCTCGACAGCCCCCTACGAGCAGTACTTC. Translating gives CASSSTAPYEQYF. Full variable domain (missing parts from reference TRBV7-9 and TRBJ2-7): DTGVSQNPRHKITKRGQNVTFRCDPISEHNRLYWYRQTLGQGPEFLTYFQNEAQLEKSRLLSDRFSAERPKGSFSTLEIQRTEQGDSAMYLCASSSTAPYEQYFGPGTRLTVT.

This clonotype was seen at least ten times. The chain links TRBV14 to TRBJ2-7, with D tentatively TRBD1 (6 bases). V was pared by 6 bases and J by 0 bases, with 12 bases between. Germline assignment: CDR1 SGHDN and CDR2 FVKESK. The CDR3 covers 14 residues. CDR3 region: CASSQQGVSYEQYF. The CDR3 region has the DNA TGTGCCAGCAGTCAACAGGGAGTCTCCTACGAGCAGTACTTC.

The J gene is TRBJ2-7, the V gene TRBV20-1; D is perhaps TRBD2 (5 bases). The J call may be in error: the DNA end matches TRBJ2-1 better. The CDR3 totals 13 residues. CDR1 is DFQATT and CDR2 is SNEGSKA in the germline V gene (reference sequence). The CDR3 nucleotides read TGCAGTGCTCCCGGACTCCCCTCGTGGGAGCAGTTCTTC. This gives the protein CSAPGLPSWEQFF.

In regard to this clonotype: This may arise from a read error, as a much more abundant clone is one base away. This chain connects TRBV25-1 to TRBJ1-2; tentatively, D is TRBD1 (6 bases). Germline V gene data show CDR1 as MGHDK and CDR2 as SYGVNS. The CDR3 has 13 residues. The V end was cut by 5 bases, the J end by 1 base, with 8 bases between. The CDR3 protein is CASSWTVNYGYTF. CDR3 bases: TGTGCCAGCAGTTGGACAGTTAACTATGGCTACACCTTC.

The chain couples TRBV7-2 to TRBJ1-2; 11 bases fit TRBD1. Germline CDR1 is SGHTA and CDR2 is FQGNSA. The CDR3 is 14 residues long. V was clipped by 5 bases and J by 6 bases; unmatched bases: 5. CDR3 bases: TGTGCCAGCAGCAAGGGGACAGGGGGTCATGGCTACACCTTC. Amino acids: CASSKGTGGHGYTF.

V and J are TRBV2 and TRBJ1-1; D gene unclear. V lost 2 bases, J lost 10 bases, and 11 bases lay in between. The CDR3 is made up of 12 amino acids. The germline V gene has CDR1 SNHLY and CDR2 FYNNEI. The CDR3 DNA sequence: TGTGCCAGCAGTGAATGGGAGAGAAGAGCTTTCTTT. Translating it yields CASSEWERRAFF.

This chain joins TRBV10-3 and TRBJ1-1; a possible D gene is TRBD1 (5 bases). CDR1 ENHRY and CDR2 SYGVKD come from the germline V gene. Trimming stripped 3 bases from V and 4 bases from J, with 9 bases between. This CDR3 spans 13 amino acids. The CDR3: CAISDTGGTEAFF. The CDR3 DNA sequence: TGTGCCATCAGTGACACAGGCGGCACTGAAGCTTTCTTT.

This clonotype appeared a few times. The gene calls are TRBV24-1 and TRBJ1-5; 10 bases agree with TRBD1. This CDR3 is 14 amino acids long. J gave up 4 bases and V 11 bases, and 7 bases lay outside the gene matches. CDR1 is KGHDR, CDR2 SFDVKD, per germline. Here the CDR3 DNA reads TGTGCCAGCACCGGACAGGGGGGAAATCAGCCCCAGCATTTT. Translated, it gives CASTGQGGNQPQHF.

In this sample, this clonotype turned up a few times. This sequence joins TRBV9 and TRBJ1-4, with a possible D match to TRBD1 (6 bases). The CDR3 sequence is 15 residues long. Between the trimmed V and J ends, which lost 4 bases and 8 bases, there was a span of 18 bases. CDR1 and CDR2 (germline): SGDLS, YYNGEE. The CDR3 spells CASSQRGGAQEKLFF. The CDR3 DNA reads TGTGCCAGCAGCCAGAGGGGGGGCGCACAAGAAAAACTGTTTTTT.

This clonotype appeared many times. The chain employs TRBV2 and TRBJ2-7; D may be TRBD1 (6 bases). Trimming cost V 6 bases and J 5 bases, with 20 bases left between them. There are 15 residues in the CDR3. The V gene's germline CDR1 is SNHLY and CDR2 FYNNEI. For the CDR3, the DNA is TGTGCCAGCAGCCCTACGGCAGGGGTCGGGGACGAGCAGTACTTC. Residues: CASSPTAGVGDEQYF.

Ten or more counts support this clonotype. The junction differs from germline at one of its ends, possibly a read error. V gene TRBV7-9 combines with J gene TRBJ1-3, with D possibly being TRBD1 (5 bases). The CDR3 length is 14 residues. CDR1 is SEHNR, CDR2 FQNEAQ, per germline (reference sequence). The CDR3 protein is CASSQGGTGNTIYF. The CDR3 nucleotides read TGCGCCAGCAGCCAAGGCGGGACGGGAAACACCATATATTTT. Based on the CDR3 plus reference TRBV7-9 and TRBJ1-3, the full variable domain is DTGVSQNPRHKITKRGQNVTFRCDPISEHNRLYWYRQTLGQGPEFLTYFQNEAQLEKSRLLSDRFSAERPKGSFSTLEIQRTEQGDSAMYLCASSQGGTGNTIYFGEGSWLTVV.

This clonotype is a singleton in its sample. At one of its ends the junction is not consistent with the germline gene, which may arise from a read error. This sequence joins TRBV7-2 and TRBJ2-5; the D is unclear. Germline lookup yields CDR1 SGHTA and CDR2 FQGNSA. The CDR3 loop spans 15 amino acids. CDR3 DNA: TGTGCCAGCAGCCCAGATGGGTGGGGAAGAGAGACCCGGTACTTC. Residues: CASSPDGWGRETRYF.

About this clonotype: Its ends do not fully match the called genes, so a read error is possible. The chain combines TRBV24-1 with TRBJ1-4; TRBD1 matches at 7 bases. Germline CDR1 KGHDR, CDR2 SFDVKD. The CDR3 is made up of 12 amino acids. The CDR3 bases are TGTGCCAGCAGTTCGACAGGGATGGAACTGTTTTTT. Translated: CASSSTGMELFF.

This clonotype was seen repeatedly, ten times or more. This chain links TRBV24-1 with TRBJ2-6; D is unclear. The CDR3 has 13 residues. Trimming took 9 bases from V and 1 from J, leaving 6 bases between them. Germline V gene data show CDR1 as KGHDR and CDR2 as SFDVKD. The CDR3 spells CATGKSGANVLTF. DNA of the CDR3: TGTGCCACCGGTAAATCTGGGGCCAACGTCCTGACTTTC.

CDR3: CAAQGALTGELFF. In nucleotides, the CDR3 is TGTGCCGCACAGGGGGCGCTAACCGGGGAGCTGTTTTTT. V usage is TRBV25-1 and J usage is TRBJ2-2; 9 bases are a match to TRBD1. The V gene's germline CDR1 is MGHDK and CDR2 SYGVNS. Trimming removed 11 bases from V and 5 bases from J; junction bases left unmatched: 6. CDR3 size: 13 residues.

J is TRBJ2-5 and V is TRBV7-9, with D maybe TRBD1 (5 bases). V lost 5 bases and J lost 5, with 21 bases in between. This CDR3 has 16 residues. Per the germline V gene, CDR1 is SEHNR and CDR2 is FQNEAQ (reference sequence). The CDR3 sequence is CASSQGGRVSLETQYF. CDR3 in DNA: TGTGCCAGCAGCCAGGGCGGAAGGGTCTCCCTTGAGACCCAGTACTTC.

The CDR3: CASSFGVAGALETQYF. Written as DNA, the CDR3 is TGTGCCAGCAGCTTTGGGGTAGCGGGAGCTTTGGAGACCCAGTACTTC. V gene TRBV7-9 combines with J gene TRBJ2-5, with TRBD2 identical over 9 bases. Germline CDR1 reads SEHNR; CDR2 reads FQNEAQ (reference sequence). V was pared by 3 bases and J by 5 bases, with 10 bases of the junction left unmatched. The CDR3 spans 16 residues.

V and J are TRBV29-1 and TRBJ1-2, with 9 bases lining up with TRBD1. The CDR3 runs to 11 residues. The germline V gene has CDR1 SQVTM and CDR2 ANQGSEA. The CDR3 spells CSVGQGSGYTF. DNA for the CDR3: TGCAGTGTCGGACAGGGGTCTGGCTACACCTTC.

Details on this clonotype: Being one base from a much bigger clone, this may be a read error. The CDR3 DNA follows: TGCAGTGCTGCGGGACCCGGGCTTGATTCACCCCTCCACTTT. It is translated as CSAAGPGLDSPLHF. The chain combines TRBV20-1 with TRBJ1-6; D is possibly TRBD1 (5 bases). The V gene's germline CDR1 is DFQATT and CDR2 SNEGSKA (reference sequence). V was pared by 5 bases and J by 8 bases, with 16 bases between. The CDR3 is made up of 14 amino acids.

This clonotype has a count of ten or more. The V and J genes are TRBV29-1 and TRBJ2-6, with D tentatively TRBD2 (5 bases). The germline V gene encodes CDR1 SQVTM and CDR2 ANQGSEA. The CDR3 runs 17 residues. V was shortened by 2 bases and J by 0 bases, with 14 bases between the two germline ends. Here the CDR3 DNA reads TGCAGCGTTGAACTTGGCTCCCTAGCCTCTGGGGCCAACGTCCTGACTTTC. Translated, it gives CSVELGSLASGANVLTF. Supplemented by reference TRBV29-1 and TRBJ2-6, the full variable domain reads SAVISQKPSRDICQRGTSLTIQCQVDSQVTMMFWYRQQPGQSLTLIATANQGSEATYESGFVIDKFPISRPNLTFSTLTVSNMSPEDSSIYLCSVELGSLASGANVLTFGAGSRLTVL.

This rearrangement joins TRBV11-2 to TRBJ2-5; D is unresolved. Per the germline V gene, CDR1 is SGHAT and CDR2 is FQNNGV. V lost 5 bases, J lost 4 bases, and 8 bases lay in between. This CDR3 has 12 residues. CDR3 sequence (DNA): TGTGCCAGCAGCACGACCGGAGAGACCCAGTACTTC. Translated: CASSTTGETQYF.

This clonotype was counted at least ten times. The CDR3 sequence: CASRAAGTFKETQYF. Here the CDR3 DNA reads TGCGCCAGCAGGGCCGCCGGGACATTCAAAGAGACCCAGTACTTC. The V and J genes are TRBV10-2 and TRBJ2-5, with D possibly matching TRBD1 (6 bases). Trimming took 6 bases from V and 3 from J, leaving 17 bases between them. The germline V gene encodes CDR1 WSHSY and CDR2 SAAADI. This CDR3 is 15 amino acids long.